A single T cell receptor (beta chain) is shown here with its context. The assay, immunoSEQ v3.0, was run at survey level. Clones were read by immunoSEQ multiplex PCR, and TCRdb kept only the in-frame ones, dropping some. The repertoire holds tens of thousands of clones, with roughly 86% as singletons. Every participant gave one or more pre-ART and two or more post-ART PBMC samples. This record belongs to a study of long-term antiretroviral therapy in people with HIV. The CDR3 has 15 residues. Germline V gives CDR1 MNHNY, CDR2 SVGAGI (reference sequence). V lost 0 bases to trimming and J lost 5 bases, with 8 bases between them.

The chain carries TRBV6-6 and TRBJ1-6; D is possibly TRBD1 (5 bases). The source of this sequence is a woman in her forties or fifties with HIV. The input for sequencing was unsorted PBMCs, taken 0.1 years before starting antiretroviral therapy. DNA of the CDR3: TGTGCCAGCAGTTACTCGATGGGGGATAATTCACCCCTCCACTTT. The encoded protein is CASSYSMGDNSPLHF.